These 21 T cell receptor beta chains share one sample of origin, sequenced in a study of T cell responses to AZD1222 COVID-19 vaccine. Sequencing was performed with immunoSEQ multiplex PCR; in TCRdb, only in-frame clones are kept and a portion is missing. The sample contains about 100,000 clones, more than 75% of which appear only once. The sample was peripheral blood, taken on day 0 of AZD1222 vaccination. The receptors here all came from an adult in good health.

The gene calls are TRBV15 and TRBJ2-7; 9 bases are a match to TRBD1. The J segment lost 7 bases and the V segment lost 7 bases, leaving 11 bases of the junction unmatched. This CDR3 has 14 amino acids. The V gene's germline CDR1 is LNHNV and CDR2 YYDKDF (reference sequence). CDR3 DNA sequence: TGTGCCACCAACGCCGGGACAGGGTTCGAGGAGCAGTACTTC. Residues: CATNAGTGFEEQYF.

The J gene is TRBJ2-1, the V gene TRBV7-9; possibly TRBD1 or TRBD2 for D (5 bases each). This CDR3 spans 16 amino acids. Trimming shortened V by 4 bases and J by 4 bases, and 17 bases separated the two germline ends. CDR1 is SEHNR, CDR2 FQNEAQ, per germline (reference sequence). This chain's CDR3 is CASSSSGGWGYNEQFF. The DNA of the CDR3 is TGTGCCAGCAGCTCCTCTGGCGGGTGGGGGTACAATGAGCAGTTCTTC.

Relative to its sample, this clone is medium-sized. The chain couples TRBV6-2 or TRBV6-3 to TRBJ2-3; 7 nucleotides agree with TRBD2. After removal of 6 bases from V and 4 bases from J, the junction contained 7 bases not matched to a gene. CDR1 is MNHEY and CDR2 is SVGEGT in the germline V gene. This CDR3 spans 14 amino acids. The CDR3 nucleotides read TGTGCCAGCAGCCCTGGACTAGAATCAGATACGCAGTATTTT. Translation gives CASSPGLESDTQYF.

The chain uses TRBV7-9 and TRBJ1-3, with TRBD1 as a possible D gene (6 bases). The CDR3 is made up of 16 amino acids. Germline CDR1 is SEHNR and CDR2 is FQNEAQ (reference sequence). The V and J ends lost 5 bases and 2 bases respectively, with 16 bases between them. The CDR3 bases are TGTGCCAGCAGCCATGAACAGGGAGTCACTGGAAACACCATATATTTT. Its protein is CASSHEQGVTGNTIYF.

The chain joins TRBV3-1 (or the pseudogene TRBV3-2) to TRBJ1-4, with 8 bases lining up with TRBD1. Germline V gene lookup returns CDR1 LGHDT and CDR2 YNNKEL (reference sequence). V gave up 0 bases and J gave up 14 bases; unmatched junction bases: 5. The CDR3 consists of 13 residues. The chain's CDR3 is CASSQDRTGYLFF. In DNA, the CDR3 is TGTGCCAGCAGCCAAGATAGGACAGGGTACCTGTTTTTT.

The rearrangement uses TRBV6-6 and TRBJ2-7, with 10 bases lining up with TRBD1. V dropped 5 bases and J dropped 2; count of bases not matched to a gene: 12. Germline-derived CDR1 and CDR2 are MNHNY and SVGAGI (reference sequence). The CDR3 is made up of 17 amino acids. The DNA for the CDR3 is TGTGCCAGCAGTCGGGCCCCGGGACAGGGGAGGGCCTACGAGCAGTACTTC. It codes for CASSRAPGQGRAYEQYF.

The CDR3 DNA sequence: TGTGCCAGCAGGATGGGACAGGGGGGCTACGAGCAGTACTTC. This codes for CASRMGQGGYEQYF. The chain links TRBV2 to TRBJ2-7; 11 positions agree with TRBD1. The CDR3 loop spans 14 amino acids. CDR1 SNHLY and CDR2 FYNNEI come from the germline V gene. The ends lost 6 bases at V and 3 bases at J; junction bases unmatched: 4.

The DNA of the CDR3 is TGTGCCAGTAGTATTTCGGACAGGCCGTCCTACGAGCAGTACTTC. Translating gives CASSISDRPSYEQYF. The V and J genes are TRBV19 and TRBJ2-7; 7 nucleotides line up with TRBD1. CDR1 is LNHDA and CDR2 is SQIVND in the germline V gene (reference sequence). With V trimmed by 3 bases and J by 1 base, 6 bases remained unmatched. This CDR3 comprises 15 residues. The full variable domain, in which reference TRBV19 and TRBJ2-7 provide the parts outside the CDR3, is DGGITQSPKYLFRKEGQNVTLSCEQNLNHDAMYWYRQDPGQGLRLIYYSQIVNDFQKGDIAEGYSVSREKKESFPLTVTSAQKNPTAFYLCASSISDRPSYEQYFGPGTRLTVT.

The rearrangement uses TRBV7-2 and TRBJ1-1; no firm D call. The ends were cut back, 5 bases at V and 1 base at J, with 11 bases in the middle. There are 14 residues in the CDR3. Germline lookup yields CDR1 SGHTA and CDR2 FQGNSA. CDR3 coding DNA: TGTGCCAGCAGCGTAGGACGGACGAACACTGAAGCTTTCTTT. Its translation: CASSVGRTNTEAFF.

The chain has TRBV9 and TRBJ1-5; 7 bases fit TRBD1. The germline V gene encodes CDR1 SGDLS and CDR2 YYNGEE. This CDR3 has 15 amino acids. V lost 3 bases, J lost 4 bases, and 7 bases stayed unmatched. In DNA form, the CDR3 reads TGTGCCAGCAGCGAGGGGGCAGGGGGAAATCAGCCCCAGCATTTT. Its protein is CASSEGAGGNQPQHF.

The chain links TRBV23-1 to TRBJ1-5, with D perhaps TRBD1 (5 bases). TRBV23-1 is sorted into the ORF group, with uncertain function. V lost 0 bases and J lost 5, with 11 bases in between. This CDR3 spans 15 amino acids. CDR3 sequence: CASSQSGQEYQPQHF. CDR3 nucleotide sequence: TGCGCCAGCAGTCAATCGGGGCAGGAGTATCAGCCCCAGCATTTT.

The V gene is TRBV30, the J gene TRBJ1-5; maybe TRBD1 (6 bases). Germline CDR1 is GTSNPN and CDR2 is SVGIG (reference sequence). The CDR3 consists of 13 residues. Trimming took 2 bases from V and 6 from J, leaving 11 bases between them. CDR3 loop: CAWSRGASQPQHF. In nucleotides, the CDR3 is TGTGCCTGGAGTCGGGGGGCAAGTCAGCCCCAGCATTTT.

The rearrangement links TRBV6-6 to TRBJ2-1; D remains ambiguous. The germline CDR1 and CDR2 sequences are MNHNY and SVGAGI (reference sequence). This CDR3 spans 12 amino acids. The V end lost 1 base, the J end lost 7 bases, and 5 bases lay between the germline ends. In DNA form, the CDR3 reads TGTGCCAGCAGTTACTTGCGTAATGAGCAGTTCTTC. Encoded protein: CASSYLRNEQFF.

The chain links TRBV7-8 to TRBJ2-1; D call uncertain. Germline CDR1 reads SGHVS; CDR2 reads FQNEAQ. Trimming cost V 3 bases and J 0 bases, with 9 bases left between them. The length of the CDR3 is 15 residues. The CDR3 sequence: CASSFEWASYNEQFF. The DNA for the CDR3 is TGTGCCAGCAGCTTTGAGTGGGCCTCCTACAATGAGCAGTTCTTC. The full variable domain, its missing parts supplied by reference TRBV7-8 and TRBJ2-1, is GAGVSQSPRYKVAKRGQDVALRCDPISGHVSLFWYQQALGQGPEFLTYFQNEAQLDKSGLPSDRFFAERPEGSVSTLKIQRTQQEDSAVYLCASSFEWASYNEQFFGPGTRLTVL.

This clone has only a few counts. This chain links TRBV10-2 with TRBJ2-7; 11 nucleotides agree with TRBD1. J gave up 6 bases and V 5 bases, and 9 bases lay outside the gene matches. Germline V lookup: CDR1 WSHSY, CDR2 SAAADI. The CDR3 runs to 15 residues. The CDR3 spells CASSLSPGQGGEQYF. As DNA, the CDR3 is TGCGCCAGCAGTCTATCACCGGGACAGGGGGGCGAGCAGTACTTC.

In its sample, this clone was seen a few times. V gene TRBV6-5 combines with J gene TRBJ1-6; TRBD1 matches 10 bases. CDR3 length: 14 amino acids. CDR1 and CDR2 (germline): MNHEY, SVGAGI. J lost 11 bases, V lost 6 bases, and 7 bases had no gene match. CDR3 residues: CASSTRQGAAPLHF. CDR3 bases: TGTGCCAGCAGCACCAGACAGGGGGCGGCACCCCTCCACTTT.

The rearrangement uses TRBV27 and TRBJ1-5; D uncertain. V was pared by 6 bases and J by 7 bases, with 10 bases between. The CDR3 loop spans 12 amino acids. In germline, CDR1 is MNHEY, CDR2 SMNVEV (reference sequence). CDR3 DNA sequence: TGTGCCAGCAGCTTAATGGGGCAGCCCCAGCATTTT. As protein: CASSLMGQPQHF.

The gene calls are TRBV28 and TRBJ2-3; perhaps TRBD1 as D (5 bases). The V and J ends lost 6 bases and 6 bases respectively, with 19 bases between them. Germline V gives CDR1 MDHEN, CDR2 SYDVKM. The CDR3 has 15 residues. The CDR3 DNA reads TGTGCCAGCAGCTCCCCTCAGGGTATCCCTGATACGCAGTATTTT. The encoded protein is CASSSPQGIPDTQYF.

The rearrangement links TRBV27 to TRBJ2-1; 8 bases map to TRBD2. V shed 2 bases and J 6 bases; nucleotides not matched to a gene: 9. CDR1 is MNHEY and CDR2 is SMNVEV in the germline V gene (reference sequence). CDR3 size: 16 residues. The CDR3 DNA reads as TGTGCCAGCAGTTTAGTGGGGGCGGGAGGCGGCAATGAGCAGTTCTTC. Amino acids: CASSLVGAGGGNEQFF.

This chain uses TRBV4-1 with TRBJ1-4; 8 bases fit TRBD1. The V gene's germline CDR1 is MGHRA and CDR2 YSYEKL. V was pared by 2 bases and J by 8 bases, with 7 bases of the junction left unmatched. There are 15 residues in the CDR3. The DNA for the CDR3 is TGCGCCAGCAGCCAATCGACAGGGGATTCCGAAAAACTGTTTTTT. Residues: CASSQSTGDSEKLFF.

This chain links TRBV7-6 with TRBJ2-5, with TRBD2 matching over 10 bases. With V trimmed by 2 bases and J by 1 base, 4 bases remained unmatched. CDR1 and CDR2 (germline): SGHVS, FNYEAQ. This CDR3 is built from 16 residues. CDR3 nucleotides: TGTGCCAGCAGCTTAAGAGCGGGAGGGGTCCAAGAGACCCAGTACTTC. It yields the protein CASSLRAGGVQETQYF.